This T cell receptor beta chain stems from a study of blood T cell repertoires in COVID-19. Overall study: Sites in the United States, Italy and Spain provided acute and convalescent COVID-19 samples. PBMCs, B-cell-depleted T cells, or T cells were the source of the cDNA or gDNA that made up the material.

The CDR3 spans 15 residues. Trimming cost V 3 bases and J 2 bases, with 15 bases left between them. CDR1 DFQATT and CDR2 SNEGSKA come from the germline V gene (reference sequence). Only in-frame clones appear in the TCRdb table, and some are missing; sequencing was by immunoSEQ multiplex PCR. Here the sample spans 90,000 to 150,000 clones, about 79% being singletons. The sequencing input was peripheral blood. The rearrangement links TRBV20-1 to TRBJ2-3; possibly TRBD1 for D (5 bases). The TCR sequence derives from a woman of 80 years or more with acute or convalescent COVID-19. CDR3 nucleotide sequence: TGCAGTGCTAGTTTGATCAGGACACTCACAGATACGCAGTATTTT. Amino acids: CSASLIRTLTDTQYF.